This is a list of T cell receptor beta chains from one sample in a study of blood T cell repertoires in COVID-19. Some clones are missing from TCRdb's copy, which holds only in-frame ones; the method was immunoSEQ multiplex PCR. This table has about 57,000 clones, about 90% appearing once. Sequenced: peripheral blood. Receptor source: a woman aged 80 or over with COVID-19, enrolled during active disease. The CDR3 runs from the conserved cysteine through the conserved F or W. Fields, in order: D gene, J gene, clone size, V gene, CDR3 DNA, CDR3 protein. D genes are given only for firm matches. A row's size may be missing; if present it is once, few, many or a size class.

d_gene: TRBD1; j_gene: TRBJ2-3; abundance: -; v_gene: TRBV5-6; CDR3nt: TGTGCCAGCAGCTGGGACAGGGGATTAGATACGCAGTATTTT; CDR3aa: CASSWDRGLDTQYF
d_gene: TRBD2; j_gene: TRBJ2-5; abundance: -; v_gene: TRBV3-1/TRBV3-2; CDR3nt: TGTGCCAGCAGCCAAGATCCTAGCGGGGAAGAGACCCAGTACTTC; CDR3aa: CASSQDPSGEETQYF
d_gene: -; j_gene: TRBJ2-7; abundance: -; v_gene: TRBV12-3/TRBV12-4; CDR3nt: TGTGCCAGCAGTACTCAGGGCTACGAGCAGTACTTC; CDR3aa: CASSTQGYEQYF
d_gene: -; j_gene: TRBJ1-2; abundance: -; v_gene: TRBV6-5; CDR3nt: TGTGCCAGCATGGTGGCGGGTGGATATGGCTACACCTTC; CDR3aa: CASMVAGGYGYTF
d_gene: -; j_gene: TRBJ2-7; abundance: -; v_gene: TRBV6-5; CDR3nt: TGTGCCAGCACCACCACTAACGTGGGCTCCTACGAGCAGTACTTC; CDR3aa: CASTTTNVGSYEQYF
d_gene: TRBD2; j_gene: TRBJ2-1; abundance: -; v_gene: TRBV2; CDR3nt: TGTGCCAGCAGTGATTTAGTAGCGGGGGTGAATGAGCAGTTCTTC; CDR3aa: CASSDLVAGVNEQFF
d_gene: TRBD1; j_gene: TRBJ1-1; abundance: -; v_gene: TRBV18; CDR3nt: TGTGCCAGCTCACCCCGGACAGGGACTAACACTGAAGCTTTCTTT; CDR3aa: CASSPRTGTNTEAFF
d_gene: TRBD2; j_gene: TRBJ2-2; abundance: -; v_gene: TRBV12-3/TRBV12-4; CDR3nt: TGTGCCAGCAATTCGGGGGGCACCGGGGAGCTGTTTTTT; CDR3aa: CASNSGGTGELFF
d_gene: -; j_gene: TRBJ2-2; abundance: -; v_gene: TRBV9; CDR3nt: TGTGCCAGCAGCTCGGGTTACACCGGGGAGCTGTTTTTT; CDR3aa: CASSSGYTGELFF
d_gene: -; j_gene: TRBJ1-5; abundance: once; v_gene: TRBV9; CDR3nt: TGTGCCAGCAGCCCCTACCCGGGTCAGCCCCAGCATTTT; CDR3aa: CASSPYPGQPQHF
d_gene: -; j_gene: TRBJ2-6; abundance: once; v_gene: TRBV21-1; CDR3nt: TGTGCCAGCCAAATTTCGGAGGGACGGGCTCTCTCTGGGGCCAACGTCCTGACTTTC; CDR3aa: CASQISEGRALSGANVLTF
d_gene: TRBD2; j_gene: TRBJ2-5; abundance: -; v_gene: TRBV7-9; CDR3nt: TGTGCCAGCAGCTCCCTTAGCGGGGGGGTCGATGAGACCCAGTACTTC; CDR3aa: CASSSLSGGVDETQYF
d_gene: TRBD1; j_gene: TRBJ1-1; abundance: -; v_gene: TRBV7-2; CDR3nt: TGTGCCAGCAGCTTGCCGAGGGGGACAGGGGGCACTGAAGCTTTCTTT; CDR3aa: CASSLPRGTGGTEAFF
d_gene: -; j_gene: TRBJ2-7; abundance: -; v_gene: TRBV10-3; CDR3nt: TGTGCCATCAGTGTGCAGAAATCGTCCTACGAGCAGTACTTC; CDR3aa: CAISVQKSSYEQYF
d_gene: TRBD2; j_gene: TRBJ2-3; abundance: -; v_gene: TRBV5-1; CDR3nt: TGCGCCAGCAGCTTGGGAGCGGGGGGTGGAGATACGCAGTATTTT; CDR3aa: CASSLGAGGGDTQYF
d_gene: TRBD1; j_gene: TRBJ1-1; abundance: -; v_gene: TRBV11-1; CDR3nt: TGTGCCAGCAGCCGGGGACAGGGCTTCACTGAAGCTTTCTTT; CDR3aa: CASSRGQGFTEAFF
d_gene: -; j_gene: TRBJ1-1; abundance: -; v_gene: TRBV6-5; CDR3nt: TGTGCCAGCAGTTACGGGAGGGCTCGAATGAACACTGAAGCTTTCTTT; CDR3aa: CASSYGRARMNTEAFF
d_gene: -; j_gene: TRBJ1-1; abundance: -; v_gene: TRBV5-1; CDR3nt: TGCGCCAGCAGCCCGGTCCCGTGGACAGCACTTAACACTGAAGCTTTCTTT; CDR3aa: CASSPVPWTALNTEAFF
d_gene: -; j_gene: TRBJ1-1; abundance: -; v_gene: TRBV5-1; CDR3nt: TGCGCCAGCAGCTTACAGGGTTGGGGCACTGAAGCTTTCTTT; CDR3aa: CASSLQGWGTEAFF
d_gene: TRBD1; j_gene: TRBJ2-7; abundance: -; v_gene: TRBV12-3/TRBV12-4; CDR3nt: TGTGCCAGCAGTATCCTCGAGGGGGCCGAGCAGTACTTC; CDR3aa: CASSILEGAEQYF
d_gene: TRBD1; j_gene: TRBJ1-6; abundance: -; v_gene: TRBV10-3; CDR3nt: TGTGCCATCAGTGAGTCGACAGGGGACAATAGTTCACCCCTCCACTTT; CDR3aa: CAISESTGDNSSPLHF
d_gene: -; j_gene: TRBJ2-2; abundance: -; v_gene: TRBV5-1; CDR3nt: TGCGCCAGCAGCTTGATCGTTAACACCGGGGAGCTGTTTTTT; CDR3aa: CASSLIVNTGELFF
d_gene: TRBD1; j_gene: TRBJ2-4; abundance: -; v_gene: TRBV7-8; CDR3nt: TGTGCCAGCAGCCCCCACCTGACAGGGGCCAAAAACATTCAGTACTTC; CDR3aa: CASSPHLTGAKNIQYF
d_gene: -; j_gene: TRBJ2-7; abundance: -; v_gene: TRBV13; CDR3nt: TGTGCCAGCAGCTTAGGGGTTGGGCAGCTCTACGAGCAGTACTTC; CDR3aa: CASSLGVGQLYEQYF
d_gene: TRBD1; j_gene: TRBJ1-4; abundance: -; v_gene: TRBV6-6; CDR3nt: TGTGCCAGCAGTCTTTTAGGACAGGCAACTAATGAAAAACTGTTTTTT; CDR3aa: CASSLLGQATNEKLFF
d_gene: TRBD2; j_gene: TRBJ2-5; abundance: -; v_gene: TRBV4-2; CDR3nt: TGTGCCAGCAGCCAAGCTCTAGCGGGGGAGACCCAGTACTTC; CDR3aa: CASSQALAGETQYF
d_gene: -; j_gene: TRBJ2-7; abundance: -; v_gene: TRBV23-1; CDR3nt: TGCGCCAGCAGTCAATCTACCCGGGACAAAGATTACGAGCAGTACTTC; CDR3aa: CASSQSTRDKDYEQYF
d_gene: -; j_gene: TRBJ2-7; abundance: -; v_gene: TRBV9; CDR3nt: TGTGCCAGCAGCGCTGGGACAACCTACGAGCAGTACTTC; CDR3aa: CASSAGTTYEQYF
d_gene: -; j_gene: TRBJ1-2; abundance: -; v_gene: TRBV10-3; CDR3nt: TGTGCCATCAGTGAGTCCAGGGAGGAGGACACCTTC; CDR3aa: CAISESREEDTF
d_gene: -; j_gene: TRBJ1-2; abundance: -; v_gene: TRBV5-1; CDR3nt: TGCGCCAGCAGCCTCGGGGGGGTCTATGGCTACACCTTC; CDR3aa: CASSLGGVYGYTF
d_gene: -; j_gene: TRBJ1-5; abundance: -; v_gene: TRBV18; CDR3nt: TGTGCCAGCTCACCGTTAGGAGGGGATCAGCCCCAGCATTTT; CDR3aa: CASSPLGGDQPQHF
d_gene: -; j_gene: TRBJ1-1; abundance: -; v_gene: TRBV5-1; CDR3nt: TGCGCCAGCAGCTTGGTACAGATGAACACTGAAGCTTTCTTT; CDR3aa: CASSLVQMNTEAFF
d_gene: TRBD1; j_gene: TRBJ1-4; abundance: once; v_gene: TRBV7-9; CDR3nt: TGTGCCAGCAGCCCGGACAGGGTGGGCGAAAAACTGTTTTTT; CDR3aa: CASSPDRVGEKLFF
d_gene: TRBD1; j_gene: TRBJ1-1; abundance: -; v_gene: TRBV6-6; CDR3nt: TGTGCCAGCAGTGCACAGGGGGCGCGGACTGAAGCTTTCTTT; CDR3aa: CASSAQGARTEAFF
d_gene: -; j_gene: TRBJ2-5; abundance: -; v_gene: TRBV4-1; CDR3nt: TGCGCCAGCAGCCCTCGGGAGTTCGGCGAGACCCAGTACTTC; CDR3aa: CASSPREFGETQYF
d_gene: TRBD1; j_gene: TRBJ2-5; abundance: -; v_gene: TRBV4-1; CDR3nt: TGCGCCAGCAGCCAAGAAGGGACAGGGCAATGGGAGACCCAGTACTTC; CDR3aa: CASSQEGTGQWETQYF
d_gene: -; j_gene: TRBJ1-2; abundance: -; v_gene: TRBV30; CDR3nt: TGTGCCTGGAGTGTACTCCGGGGGATCTATGGCTACACCTTC; CDR3aa: CAWSVLRGIYGYTF
d_gene: TRBD2; j_gene: TRBJ2-2; abundance: -; v_gene: TRBV19; CDR3nt: TGTGCCAGTAGTAGCCTAGCGGGGGACACCGGGGAGCTGTTTTTT; CDR3aa: CASSSLAGDTGELFF
d_gene: TRBD1; j_gene: TRBJ1-2; abundance: few; v_gene: TRBV6-1; CDR3nt: TGTGCCAGCAGTGAACAGGGGGCCGACTATGGCTACACCTTC; CDR3aa: CASSEQGADYGYTF
d_gene: TRBD1; j_gene: TRBJ1-2; abundance: -; v_gene: TRBV5-1; CDR3nt: TGCGCCAGCCCCGGGACAGGGCTCCAACTGGGCTATGGCTACACCTTC; CDR3aa: CASPGTGLQLGYGYTF